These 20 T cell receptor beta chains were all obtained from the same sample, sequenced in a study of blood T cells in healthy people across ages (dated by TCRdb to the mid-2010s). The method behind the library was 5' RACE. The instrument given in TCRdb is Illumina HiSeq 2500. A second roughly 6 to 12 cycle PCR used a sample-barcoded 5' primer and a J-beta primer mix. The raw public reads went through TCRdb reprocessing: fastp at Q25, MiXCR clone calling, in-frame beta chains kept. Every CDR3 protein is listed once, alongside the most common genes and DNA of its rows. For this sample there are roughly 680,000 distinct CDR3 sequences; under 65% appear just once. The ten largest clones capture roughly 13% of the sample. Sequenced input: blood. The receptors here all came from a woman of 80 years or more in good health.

In nucleotides, the CDR3 is TGCAGCGTCGCAACTAGCGGCACAGATACGCAGTATTTT. This translates into CSVATSGTDTQYF. V gene TRBV29-1 combines with J gene TRBJ2-3; 7 bases agree with TRBD2. Germline V gives CDR1 SQVTM, CDR2 ANQGSEA. CDR3 length equals 13 residues. The V gene end was trimmed by 6 bases and the J gene end by 1 base; junction bases not matched to a gene: 4.

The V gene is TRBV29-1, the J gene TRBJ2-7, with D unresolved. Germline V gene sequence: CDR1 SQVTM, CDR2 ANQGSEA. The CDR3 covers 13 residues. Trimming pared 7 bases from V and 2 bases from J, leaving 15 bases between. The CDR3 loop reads CSAASRETYEQYF. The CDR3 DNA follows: TGCAGCGCTGCTTCGAGAGAGACCTACGAGCAGTACTTC.

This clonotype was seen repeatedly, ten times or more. The CDR3: CASSLAAGGRTDTQYF. As DNA, the CDR3 is TGCGCCAGCAGCTTGGCCGCCGGGGGCCGCACAGATACGCAGTATTTT. This sequence joins TRBV5-1 and TRBJ2-3, with D perhaps assigned TRBD1 or TRBD2 (6 bases each). The germline V and J ends were trimmed by 0 bases and 1 base, with 12 bases remaining between them. The germline V gene has CDR1 SGHRS and CDR2 YFSETQ. The CDR3 sequence is 16 residues long.

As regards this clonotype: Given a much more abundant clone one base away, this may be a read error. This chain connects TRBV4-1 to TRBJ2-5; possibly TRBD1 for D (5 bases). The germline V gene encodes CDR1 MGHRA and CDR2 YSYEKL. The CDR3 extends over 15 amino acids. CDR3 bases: TGCGCCAGCAACCAACCGACAGACATGATAAAGACCCAGTACTTC. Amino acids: CASNQPTDMIKTQYF.

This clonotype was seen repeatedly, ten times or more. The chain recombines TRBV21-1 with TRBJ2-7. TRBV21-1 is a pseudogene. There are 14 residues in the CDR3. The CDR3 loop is CASSKLKSPYEQYF. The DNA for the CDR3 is TGTGCCAGCAGCAAATTAAAAAGCCCCTACGAGCAGTACTTC.

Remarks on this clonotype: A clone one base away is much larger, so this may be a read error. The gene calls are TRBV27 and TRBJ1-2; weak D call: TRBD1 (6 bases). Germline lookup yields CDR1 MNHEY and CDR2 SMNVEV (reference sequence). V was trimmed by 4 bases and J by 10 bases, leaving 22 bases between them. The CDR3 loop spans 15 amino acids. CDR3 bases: TGTGCCAGCAGTTGGAACAGTTGGGGGGCCGGTGACTACACCTTC. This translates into CASSWNSWGAGDYTF.

The CDR3 loop reads CASSSRGGSYNEQFF. Here the CDR3 DNA reads TGTGCCAGCAGCTCCAGGGGCGGCTCCTACAATGAGCAGTTCTTC. The rearrangement uses TRBV5-6 and TRBJ2-1; D is perhaps TRBD1 (6 bases). The length of the CDR3 is 15 residues. Trimming pared 3 bases from V and 0 bases from J, leaving 10 bases between. The germline gives CDR1 SGHDT, CDR2 YYEEEE.

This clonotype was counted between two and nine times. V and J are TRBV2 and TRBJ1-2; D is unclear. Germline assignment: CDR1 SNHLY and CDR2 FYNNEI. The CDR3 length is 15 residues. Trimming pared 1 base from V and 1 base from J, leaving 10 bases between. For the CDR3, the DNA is TGTGCCAGCAGTGAAGGGGTTTCCCTTAACTATGGCTACACCTTC. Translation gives CASSEGVSLNYGYTF.

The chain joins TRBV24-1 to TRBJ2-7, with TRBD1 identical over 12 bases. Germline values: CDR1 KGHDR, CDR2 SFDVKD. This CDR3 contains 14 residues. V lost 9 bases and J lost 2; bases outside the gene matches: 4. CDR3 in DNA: TGTGCCACCGAAGGGACAGGGGGCCCCTACGAGCAGTACTTC. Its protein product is CATEGTGGPYEQYF.

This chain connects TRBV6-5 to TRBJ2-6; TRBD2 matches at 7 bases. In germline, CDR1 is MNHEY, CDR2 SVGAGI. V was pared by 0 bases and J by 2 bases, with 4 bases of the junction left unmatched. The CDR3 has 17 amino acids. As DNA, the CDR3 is TGTGCCAGCAGTTACTCAGGACGGGGGGCTGGGGCCAACGTCCTGACTTTC. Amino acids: CASSYSGRGAGANVLTF.

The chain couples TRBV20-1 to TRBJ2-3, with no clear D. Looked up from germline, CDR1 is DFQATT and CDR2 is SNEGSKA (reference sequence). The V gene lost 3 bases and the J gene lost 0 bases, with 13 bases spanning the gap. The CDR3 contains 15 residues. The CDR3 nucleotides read TGCAGTGCTAGCTCCCGTAGGATGAGCACAGATACGCAGTATTTT. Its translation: CSASSRRMSTDTQYF.

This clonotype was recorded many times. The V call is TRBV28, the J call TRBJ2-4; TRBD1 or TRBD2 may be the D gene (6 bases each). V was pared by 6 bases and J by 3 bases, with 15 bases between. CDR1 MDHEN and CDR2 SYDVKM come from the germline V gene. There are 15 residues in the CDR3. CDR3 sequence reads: CASSSTRGGKNIQYF. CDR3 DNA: TGTGCCAGCAGCTCCACCAGGGGAGGCAAAAACATTCAGTACTTC.

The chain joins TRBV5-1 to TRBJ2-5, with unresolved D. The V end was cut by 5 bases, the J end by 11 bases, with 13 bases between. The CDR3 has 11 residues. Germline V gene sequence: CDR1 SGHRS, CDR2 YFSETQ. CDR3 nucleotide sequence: TGCGCCAGCAGGGAAAAGGATGAGCAGTACTTC. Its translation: CASREKDEQYF. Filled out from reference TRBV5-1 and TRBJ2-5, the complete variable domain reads KAGVTQTPRYLIKTRGQQVTLSCSPISGHRSVSWYQQTPGQGLQFLFEYFSETQRNKGNFPGRFSGRQFSNSRSEMNVSTLELGDSALYLCASREKDEQYFGPGTRLLVL.

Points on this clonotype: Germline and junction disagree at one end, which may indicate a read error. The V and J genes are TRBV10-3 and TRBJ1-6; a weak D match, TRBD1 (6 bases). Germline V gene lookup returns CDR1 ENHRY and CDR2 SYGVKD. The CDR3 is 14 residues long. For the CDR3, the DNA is TGTGTCATCAGGGGTGGGGTGACGGATTCACCCCTCCACTTT. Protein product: CVIRGGVTDSPLHF.

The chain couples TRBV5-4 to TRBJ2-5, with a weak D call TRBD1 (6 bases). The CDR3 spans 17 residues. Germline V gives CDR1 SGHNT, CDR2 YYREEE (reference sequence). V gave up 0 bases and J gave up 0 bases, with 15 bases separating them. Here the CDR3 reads CASSLGGTRTYQETQYF. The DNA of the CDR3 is TGTGCCAGCAGCTTGGGGGGGACACGTACTTACCAAGAGACCCAGTACTTC.

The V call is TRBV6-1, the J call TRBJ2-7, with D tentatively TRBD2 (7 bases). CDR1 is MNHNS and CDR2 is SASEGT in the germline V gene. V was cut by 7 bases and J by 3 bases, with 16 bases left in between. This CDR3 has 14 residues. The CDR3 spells CASTRGGSDYEQYF. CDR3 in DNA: TGTGCCAGCACCAGGGGAGGGTCGGACTACGAGCAGTACTTC.

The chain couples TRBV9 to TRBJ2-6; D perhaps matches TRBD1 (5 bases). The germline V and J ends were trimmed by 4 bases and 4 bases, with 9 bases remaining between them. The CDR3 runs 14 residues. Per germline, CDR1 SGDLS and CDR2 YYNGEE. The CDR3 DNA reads TGTGCCAGCAGCCCAGGGTTCGGGGCCAACGTCCTGACTTTC. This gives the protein CASSPGFGANVLTF.

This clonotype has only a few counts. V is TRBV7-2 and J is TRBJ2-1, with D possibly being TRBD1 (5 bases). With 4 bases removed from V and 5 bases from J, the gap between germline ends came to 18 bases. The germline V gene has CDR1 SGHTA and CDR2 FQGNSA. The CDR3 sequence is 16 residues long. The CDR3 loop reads CASSSIRTQGHNEQFF. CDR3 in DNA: TGTGCCAGCAGCTCGATCCGGACGCAGGGCCACAATGAGCAGTTCTTC.

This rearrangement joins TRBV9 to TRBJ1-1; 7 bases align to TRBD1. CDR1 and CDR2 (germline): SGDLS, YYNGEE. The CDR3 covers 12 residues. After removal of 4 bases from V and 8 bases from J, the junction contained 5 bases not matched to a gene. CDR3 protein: CASSPLTGEAFF. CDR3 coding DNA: TGTGCCAGCAGCCCTTTGACAGGGGAAGCTTTCTTT. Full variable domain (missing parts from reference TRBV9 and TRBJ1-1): DSGVTQTPKHLITATGQRVTLRCSPRSGDLSVYWYQQSLDQGLQFLIQYYNGEERAKGNILERFSAQQFPDLHSELNLSSLELGDSALYFCASSPLTGEAFFGQGTRLTVV.

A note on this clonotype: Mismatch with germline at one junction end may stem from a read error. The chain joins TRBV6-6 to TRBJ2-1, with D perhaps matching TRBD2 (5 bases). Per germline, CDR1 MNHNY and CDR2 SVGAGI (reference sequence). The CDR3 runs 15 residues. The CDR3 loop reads CAGSSRGSENNEQFF. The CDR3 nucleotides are TGTGCCGGCAGTTCCCGGGGTAGCGAAAACAATGAGCAGTTCTTC.